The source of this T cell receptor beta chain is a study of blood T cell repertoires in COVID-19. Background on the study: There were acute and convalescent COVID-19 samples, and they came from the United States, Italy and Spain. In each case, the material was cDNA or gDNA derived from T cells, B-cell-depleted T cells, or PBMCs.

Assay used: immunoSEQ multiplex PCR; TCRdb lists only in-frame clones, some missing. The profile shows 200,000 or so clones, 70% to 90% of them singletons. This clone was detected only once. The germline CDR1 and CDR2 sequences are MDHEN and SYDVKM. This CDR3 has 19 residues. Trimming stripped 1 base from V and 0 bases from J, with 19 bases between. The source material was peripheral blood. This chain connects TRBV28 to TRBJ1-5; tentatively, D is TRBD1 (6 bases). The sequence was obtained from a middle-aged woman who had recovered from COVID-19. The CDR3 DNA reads TGTGCCAGCAGTTTATATGGAGTGGGGGACAAACATAGCAATCAGCCCCAGCATTTT. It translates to CASSLYGVGDKHSNQPQHF.